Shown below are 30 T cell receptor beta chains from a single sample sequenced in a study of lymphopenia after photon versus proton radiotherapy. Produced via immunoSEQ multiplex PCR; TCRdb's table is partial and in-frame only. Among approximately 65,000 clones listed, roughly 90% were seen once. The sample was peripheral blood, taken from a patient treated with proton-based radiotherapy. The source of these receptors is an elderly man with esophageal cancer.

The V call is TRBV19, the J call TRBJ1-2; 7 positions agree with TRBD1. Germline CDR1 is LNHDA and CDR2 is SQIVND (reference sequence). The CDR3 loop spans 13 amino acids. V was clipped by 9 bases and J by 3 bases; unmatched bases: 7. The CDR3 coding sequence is TGTGCCAGCAAACAGGGGTTGGACTATGGCTACACCTTC. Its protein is CASKQGLDYGYTF.

The CDR3 bases are TGTGCCAGCAGCTTAGGTATGGGCTCTGGGGCCAACGTCCTGACTTTC. This translates into CASSLGMGSGANVLTF. The chain links TRBV7-2 to TRBJ2-6; D is uncertain. This CDR3 contains 16 residues. Germline CDR1 SGHTA, CDR2 FQGNSA. V lost 1 base, J lost 0 bases, and 7 bases lay in between. Full variable domain (missing parts from reference TRBV7-2 and TRBJ2-6): GAGVSQSPSNKVTEKGKDVELRCDPISGHTALYWYRQSLGQGLEFLIYFQGNSAPDKSGLPSDRFSAERTGGSVSTLTIQRTQQEDSAVYLCASSLGMGSGANVLTFGAGSRLTVL.

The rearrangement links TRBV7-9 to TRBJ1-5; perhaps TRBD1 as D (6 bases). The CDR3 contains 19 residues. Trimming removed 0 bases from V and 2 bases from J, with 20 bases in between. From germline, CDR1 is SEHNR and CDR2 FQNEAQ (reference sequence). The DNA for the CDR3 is TGTGCCAGCAGCTTAGCCGACCCTAGGACAGACAAGCGCAATCAGCCCCAGCATTTT. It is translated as CASSLADPRTDKRNQPQHF.

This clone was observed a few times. The CDR3 loop is CASSVRFYGYTF. The DNA for the CDR3 is TGTGCCAGCAGTGTCAGGTTCTATGGCTACACCTTC. The chain carries TRBV2 and TRBJ1-2; D is uncertain. The ends were cut back, 4 bases at V and 4 bases at J, with 7 bases in the middle. The CDR3 has 12 residues. Germline values: CDR1 SNHLY, CDR2 FYNNEI.

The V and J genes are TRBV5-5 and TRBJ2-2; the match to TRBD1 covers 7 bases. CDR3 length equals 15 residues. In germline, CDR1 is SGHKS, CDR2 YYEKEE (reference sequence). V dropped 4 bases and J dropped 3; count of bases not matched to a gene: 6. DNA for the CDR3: TGTGCCAGCAGCCGTGGACAGGCCTACACCGGGGAGCTGTTTTTT. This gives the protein CASSRGQAYTGELFF. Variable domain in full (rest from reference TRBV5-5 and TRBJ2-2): DAGVTQSPTHLIKTRGQQVTLRCSPISGHKSVSWYQQVLGQGPQFIFQYYEKEERGRGNFPDRFSARQFPNYSSELNVNALLLGDSALYLCASSRGQAYTGELFFGEGSRLTVL.

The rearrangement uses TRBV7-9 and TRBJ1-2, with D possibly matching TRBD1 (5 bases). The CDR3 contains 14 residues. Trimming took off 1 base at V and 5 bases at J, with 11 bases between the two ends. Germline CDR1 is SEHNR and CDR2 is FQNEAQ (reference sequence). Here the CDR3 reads CASSLVAREYGYTF. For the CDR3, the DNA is TGTGCCAGCAGCTTAGTCGCCAGGGAGTATGGCTACACCTTC.

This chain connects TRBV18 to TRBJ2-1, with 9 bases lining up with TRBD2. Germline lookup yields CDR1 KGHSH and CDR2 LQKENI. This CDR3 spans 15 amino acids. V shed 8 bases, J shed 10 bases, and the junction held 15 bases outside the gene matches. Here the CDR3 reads CASASRTSEVSEQFF. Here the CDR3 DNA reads TGTGCCAGCGCTTCGAGGACTAGCGAGGTCAGCGAGCAGTTCTTC.

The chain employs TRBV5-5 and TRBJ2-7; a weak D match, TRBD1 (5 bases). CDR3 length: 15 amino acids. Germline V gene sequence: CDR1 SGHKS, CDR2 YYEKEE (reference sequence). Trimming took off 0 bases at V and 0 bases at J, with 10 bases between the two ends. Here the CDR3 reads CASSLVPDSSYEQYF. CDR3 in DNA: TGTGCCAGCAGCTTGGTTCCAGACAGCTCCTACGAGCAGTACTTC. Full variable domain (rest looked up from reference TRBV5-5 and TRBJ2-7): DAGVTQSPTHLIKTRGQQVTLRCSPISGHKSVSWYQQVLGQGPQFIFQYYEKEERGRGNFPDRFSARQFPNYSSELNVNALLLGDSALYLCASSLVPDSSYEQYFGPGTRLTVT.

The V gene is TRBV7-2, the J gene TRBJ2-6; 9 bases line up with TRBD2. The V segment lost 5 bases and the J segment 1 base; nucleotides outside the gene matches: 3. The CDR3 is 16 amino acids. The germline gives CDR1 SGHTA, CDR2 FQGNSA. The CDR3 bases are TGTGCCAGCAGCCCGAGCGGGGGGTCTGGGGCCAACGTCCTGACTTTC. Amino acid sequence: CASSPSGGSGANVLTF.

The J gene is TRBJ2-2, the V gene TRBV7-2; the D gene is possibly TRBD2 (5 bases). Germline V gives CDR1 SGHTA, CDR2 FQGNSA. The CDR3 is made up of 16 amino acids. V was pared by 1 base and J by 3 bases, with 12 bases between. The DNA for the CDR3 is TGTGCCAGCAGCTTAGAGTGGCTAGCCGACACCGGGGAGCTGTTTTTT. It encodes CASSLEWLADTGELFF.

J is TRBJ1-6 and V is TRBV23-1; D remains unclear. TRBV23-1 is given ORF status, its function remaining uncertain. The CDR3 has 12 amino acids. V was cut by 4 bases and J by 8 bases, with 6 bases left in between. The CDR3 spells CASSLPDSPLHF. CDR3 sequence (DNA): TGCGCCAGCAGTCTGCCGGATTCACCCCTCCACTTT.

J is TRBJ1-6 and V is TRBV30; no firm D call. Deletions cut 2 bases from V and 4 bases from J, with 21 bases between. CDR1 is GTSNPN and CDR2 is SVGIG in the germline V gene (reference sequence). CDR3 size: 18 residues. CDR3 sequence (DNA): TGTGCCTGGAGTTCTCTTCCCTCTCGACTAGGATATAATTCACCCCTCCACTTT. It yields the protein CAWSSLPSRLGYNSPLHF. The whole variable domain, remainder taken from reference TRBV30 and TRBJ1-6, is SQTIHQWPATLVQPVGSPLSLECTVEGTSNPNLYWYRQAAGRGLQLLFYSVGIGQISSEVPQNLSASRPQDRQFILSSKKLLLSDSGFYLCAWSSLPSRLGYNSPLHFGNGTRLTVT.

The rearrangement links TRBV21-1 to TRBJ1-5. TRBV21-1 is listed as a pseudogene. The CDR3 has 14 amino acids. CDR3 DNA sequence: TGTGCCAGCAGCAAAGCGCACAAGGGAGGGCCCCGGCATTTT. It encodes CASSKAHKGGPRHF.

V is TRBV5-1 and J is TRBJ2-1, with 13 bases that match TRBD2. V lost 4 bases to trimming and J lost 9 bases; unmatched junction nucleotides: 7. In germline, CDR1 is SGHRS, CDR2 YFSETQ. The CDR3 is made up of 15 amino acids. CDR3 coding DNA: TGCGCCAGCAGCAGAACTAGCGGGGGGGCCTTTGAGCAGTTCTTC. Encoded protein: CASSRTSGGAFEQFF.

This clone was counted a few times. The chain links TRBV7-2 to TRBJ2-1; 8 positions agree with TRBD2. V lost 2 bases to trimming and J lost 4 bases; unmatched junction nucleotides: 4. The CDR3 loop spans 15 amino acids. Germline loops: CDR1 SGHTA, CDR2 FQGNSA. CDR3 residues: CASSLQRGIYNEQFF. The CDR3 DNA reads TGTGCCAGCAGCTTACAGCGGGGGATTTACAATGAGCAGTTCTTC.

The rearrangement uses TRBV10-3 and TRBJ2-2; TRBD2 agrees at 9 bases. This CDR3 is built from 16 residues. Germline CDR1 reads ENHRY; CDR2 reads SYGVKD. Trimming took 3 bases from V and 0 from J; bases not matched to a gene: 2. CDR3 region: CAISDASGTNTGELFF. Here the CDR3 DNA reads TGTGCCATCAGTGACGCTAGCGGGACGAACACCGGGGAGCTGTTTTTT.

This chain's CDR3 is CASSPILLGTGYTF. In DNA form, the CDR3 reads TGTGCCAGCAGCCCAATTCTACTCGGGACGGGCTACACCTTC. The chain couples TRBV7-2 to TRBJ1-2; tentatively, D is TRBD1 (5 bases). V was cut by 5 bases and J by 8 bases, with 18 bases left in between. Per germline, CDR1 SGHTA and CDR2 FQGNSA. CDR3 length equals 14 residues. The full variable domain, in which reference TRBV7-2 and TRBJ1-2 provide the parts outside the CDR3, is GAGVSQSPSNKVTEKGKDVELRCDPISGHTALYWYRQSLGQGLEFLIYFQGNSAPDKSGLPSDRFSAERTGGSVSTLTIQRTQQEDSAVYLCASSPILLGTGYTFGSGTRLTVV.

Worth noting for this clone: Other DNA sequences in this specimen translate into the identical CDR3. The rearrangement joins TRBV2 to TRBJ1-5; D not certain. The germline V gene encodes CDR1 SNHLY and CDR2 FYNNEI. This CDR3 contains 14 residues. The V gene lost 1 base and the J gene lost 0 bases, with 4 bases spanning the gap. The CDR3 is CASSEGSSNQPQHF. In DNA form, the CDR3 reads TGTGCCAGCAGTGAAGGGTCTAGCAATCAGCCCCAGCATTTT. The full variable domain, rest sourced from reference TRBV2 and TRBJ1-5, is EPEVTQTPSHQVTQMGQEVILRCVPISNHLYFYWYRQILGQKVEFLVSFYNNEISEKSEIFDDQFSVERPDGSNFTLKIRSTKLEDSAMYFCASSEGSSNQPQHFGDGTRLSIL.

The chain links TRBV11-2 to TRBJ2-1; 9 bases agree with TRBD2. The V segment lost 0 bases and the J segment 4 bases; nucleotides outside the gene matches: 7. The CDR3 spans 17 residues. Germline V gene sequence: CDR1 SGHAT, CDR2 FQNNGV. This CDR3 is CASSLDRTSVWYNEQFF. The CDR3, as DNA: TGTGCCAGCAGCTTAGACCGGACTAGCGTTTGGTACAATGAGCAGTTCTTC.

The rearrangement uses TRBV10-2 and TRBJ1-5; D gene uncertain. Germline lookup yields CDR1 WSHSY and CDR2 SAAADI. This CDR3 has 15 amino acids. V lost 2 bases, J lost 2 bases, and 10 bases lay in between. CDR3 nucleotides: TGCGCCAGCAGTGAGGGTGGGAGACGCAATCAGCCCCAGCATTTT. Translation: CASSEGGRRNQPQHF.

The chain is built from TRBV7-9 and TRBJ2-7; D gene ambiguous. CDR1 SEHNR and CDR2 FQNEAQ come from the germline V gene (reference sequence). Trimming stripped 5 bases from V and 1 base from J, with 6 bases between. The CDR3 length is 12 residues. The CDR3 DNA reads TGTGCCAGCAGCCAGGATTCCTACGAGCAGTACTTC. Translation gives CASSQDSYEQYF.

The DNA for the CDR3 is TGTGCCAGCAGCACTACTAGCGGCACAGATACGCAGTATTTT. Encoded protein: CASSTTSGTDTQYF. The rearrangement links TRBV7-2 to TRBJ2-3; 7 positions match TRBD2. Germline CDR1 SGHTA, CDR2 FQGNSA. This CDR3 is built from 14 residues. Trimming at V came to 5 bases and at J to 1 base, leaving 3 bases not matched to a gene. The variable domain in full, completed from reference TRBV7-2 and TRBJ2-3, reads GAGVSQSPSNKVTEKGKDVELRCDPISGHTALYWYRQSLGQGLEFLIYFQGNSAPDKSGLPSDRFSAERTGGSVSTLTIQRTQQEDSAVYLCASSTTSGTDTQYFGPGTRLTVL.

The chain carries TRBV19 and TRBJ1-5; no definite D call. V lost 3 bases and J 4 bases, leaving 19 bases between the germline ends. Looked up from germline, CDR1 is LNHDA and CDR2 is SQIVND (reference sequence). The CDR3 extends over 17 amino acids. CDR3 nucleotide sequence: TGTGCCAGTAGTATCTGGTTCGGGGATCACCTGAATCAGCCCCAGCATTTT. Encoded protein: CASSIWFGDHLNQPQHF.

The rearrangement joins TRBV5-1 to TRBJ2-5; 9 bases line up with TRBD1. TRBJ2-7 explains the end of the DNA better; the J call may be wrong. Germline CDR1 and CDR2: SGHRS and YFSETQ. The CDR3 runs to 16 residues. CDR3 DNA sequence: TGCGCCAGCAGCTTGGCTCACAGGGGGCGCCGAAACGAGCAGTACTTC. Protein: CASSLAHRGRRNEQYF.

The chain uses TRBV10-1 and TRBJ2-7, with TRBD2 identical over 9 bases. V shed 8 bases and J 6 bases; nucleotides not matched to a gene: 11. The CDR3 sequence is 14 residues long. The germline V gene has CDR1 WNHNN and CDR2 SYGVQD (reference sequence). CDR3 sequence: CASGSGGSGSEQYF. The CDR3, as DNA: TGCGCCAGCGGCAGTGGGGGTAGCGGGAGCGAGCAGTACTTC.

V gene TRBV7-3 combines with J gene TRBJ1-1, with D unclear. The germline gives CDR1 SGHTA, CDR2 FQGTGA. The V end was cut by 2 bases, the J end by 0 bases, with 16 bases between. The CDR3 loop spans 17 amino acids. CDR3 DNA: TGTGCCAGCAGCTTACTCCCCACGGGGAACATGAACACTGAAGCTTTCTTT. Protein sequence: CASSLLPTGNMNTEAFF.

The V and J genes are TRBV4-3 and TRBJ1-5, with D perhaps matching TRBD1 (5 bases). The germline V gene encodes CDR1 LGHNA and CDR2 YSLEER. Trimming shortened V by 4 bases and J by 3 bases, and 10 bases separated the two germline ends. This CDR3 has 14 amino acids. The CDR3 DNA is TGCGCCAGCAGCCCAGACAGAATCAATCAGCCCCAGCATTTT. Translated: CASSPDRINQPQHF.

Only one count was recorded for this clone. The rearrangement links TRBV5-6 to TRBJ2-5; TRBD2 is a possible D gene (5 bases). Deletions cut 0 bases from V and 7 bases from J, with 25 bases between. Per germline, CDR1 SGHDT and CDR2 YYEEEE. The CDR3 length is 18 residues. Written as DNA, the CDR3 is TGTGCCAGCAGCTTGGAAGCGAAGTCTTTTTCTGGTCGGGGGACCCAGTACTTC. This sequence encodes CASSLEAKSFSGRGTQYF.

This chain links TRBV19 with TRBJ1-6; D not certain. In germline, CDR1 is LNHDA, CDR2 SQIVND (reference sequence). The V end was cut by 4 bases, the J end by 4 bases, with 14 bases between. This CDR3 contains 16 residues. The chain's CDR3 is CASSRRFVDYNSPLHF. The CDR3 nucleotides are TGTGCCAGTAGTAGGCGCTTCGTGGATTATAATTCACCCCTCCACTTT.

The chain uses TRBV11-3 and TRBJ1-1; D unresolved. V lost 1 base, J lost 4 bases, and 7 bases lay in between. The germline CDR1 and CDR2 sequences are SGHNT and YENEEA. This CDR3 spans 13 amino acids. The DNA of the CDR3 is TGTGCCAGCAGCTTAGTTGGGAGCACTGAAGCTTTCTTT. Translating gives CASSLVGSTEAFF.